What follows are 23 T cell receptor beta chains derived from one specimen sequenced in a study of blood T cell repertoires in COVID-19. TCRdb's table, derived via immunoSEQ multiplex PCR, lists solely in-frame clones and lacks some. The table records tens of thousands of clones, about 90% of them present only once. The specimen sequenced was peripheral blood. The receptors were gathered from an elderly man with acute or convalescent COVID-19.

This rearrangement joins TRBV5-4 to TRBJ2-3; D may be TRBD1 (5 bases). Trimming took 4 bases from V and 4 from J, leaving 10 bases between them. The CDR3 has 13 residues. The germline V gene has CDR1 SGHNT and CDR2 YYREEE (reference sequence). CDR3 residues: CASSQAGPDTQYF. The CDR3 nucleotides read TGTGCCAGCAGCCAAGCAGGGCCAGATACGCAGTATTTT.

This chain joins TRBV5-1 and TRBJ1-4, with a weak D call TRBD1 (5 bases). CDR1 and CDR2 (germline): SGHRS, YFSETQ. V dropped 4 bases and J dropped 5 bases, with 12 bases sitting between them. There are 14 residues in the CDR3. CDR3 residues: CASSPDSANEKLFF. The CDR3 nucleotides are TGCGCCAGCAGCCCTGACAGTGCAAATGAAAAACTGTTTTTT.

CDR3 bases: TGTGCCAGCAGCTTGGGACTTCCTAGCACAGATACGCAGTATTTT. Its protein is CASSLGLPSTDTQYF. The chain joins TRBV7-6 to TRBJ2-3; tentatively, D is TRBD2 (6 bases). The germline V gene encodes CDR1 SGHVS and CDR2 FNYEAQ. The CDR3 is 15 residues long. V dropped 3 bases and J dropped 0 bases, with 10 bases sitting between them.

The CDR3 loop is CASSLGHSGNTIYF. The DNA of the CDR3 is TGTGCCAGCAGCTTGGGACACTCTGGAAACACCATATATTTT. The chain employs TRBV7-2 and TRBJ1-3; TRBD1 is a possible D gene (6 bases). The CDR3 contains 14 residues. Germline CDR1 and CDR2: SGHTA and FQGNSA. Between the trimmed V and J ends, which lost 3 bases and 0 bases, there was a span of 6 bases.

V gene TRBV4-2 combines with J gene TRBJ1-5; unclear D gene. This CDR3 has 17 residues. Germline V gene sequence: CDR1 LGHNA, CDR2 YNFKEQ. Trimming stripped 0 bases from V and 6 bases from J, with 18 bases between. DNA for the CDR3: TGTGCCAGCAGCCAAGATCCCGGTGGTTCCCCTGCTCAGCCCCAGCATTTT. This sequence encodes CASSQDPGGSPAQPQHF.

Only one count was recorded for this clone. This CDR3 reads CASSLASANRGGTEAFF. CDR3 DNA sequence: TGCGCCAGCAGCTTGGCCTCCGCGAACAGGGGGGGCACTGAAGCTTTCTTT. V is TRBV5-1 and J is TRBJ1-1, with 8 bases identical to TRBD1. Germline values: CDR1 SGHRS, CDR2 YFSETQ. This CDR3 contains 17 residues. Trimming took 0 bases from V and 4 from J; bases not matched to a gene: 11.

V and J are TRBV2 and TRBJ2-2; 9 bases align to TRBD1. The CDR3 is 15 residues long. V shed 6 bases, J shed 5 bases, and the junction held 7 bases outside the gene matches. From germline, CDR1 is SNHLY and CDR2 FYNNEI. The CDR3 spells CASSIQGARTGELFF. In DNA form, the CDR3 reads TGTGCCAGCAGCATACAGGGGGCGAGGACCGGGGAGCTGTTTTTT.

The chain joins TRBV7-6 to TRBJ1-1, with D possibly being TRBD1 (6 bases). The germline CDR1 and CDR2 sequences are SGHVS and FNYEAQ. Trimming pared 5 bases from V and 0 bases from J, leaving 16 bases between. The CDR3 contains 16 residues. Written as DNA, the CDR3 is TGTGCCAGCAGCCCGACGACAGGTTCTATGAACACTGAAGCTTTCTTT. This codes for CASSPTTGSMNTEAFF.

This chain uses TRBV4-1 with TRBJ2-6, with D possibly being TRBD1 (5 bases). V was shortened by 4 bases and J by 2 bases, with 12 bases between the two germline ends. Germline CDR1 is MGHRA and CDR2 is YSYEKL. CDR3 length: 16 amino acids. The chain's CDR3 is CASSLTTAPGANVLTF. CDR3 bases: TGCGCCAGCAGCCTCACGACAGCCCCTGGGGCCAACGTCCTGACTTTC.

This clone was counted a single time. The rearrangement links TRBV20-1 to TRBJ1-2; D is possibly TRBD1 (6 bases). The length of the CDR3 is 11 residues. Germline V gene lookup returns CDR1 DFQATT and CDR2 SNEGSKA (reference sequence). Trimming stripped 3 bases from V and 4 bases from J, with 6 bases between. The DNA for the CDR3 is TGCAGTGCTAGGGACAGCTATGGCTACACCTTC. The encoded protein is CSARDSYGYTF.

V usage is TRBV5-1 and J usage is TRBJ2-2; the D is unclear. Trimming shortened V by 0 bases and J by 7 bases, and 7 bases separated the two germline ends. Germline lookup yields CDR1 SGHRS and CDR2 YFSETQ. The CDR3 is 13 amino acids. The CDR3 bases are TGCGCCAGCAGCTTGGAGTCGGGCGGGGAGCTGTTTTTT. Translation gives CASSLESGGELFF.

The rearrangement uses TRBV9 and TRBJ2-2; 10 positions match TRBD1. Germline V gene lookup returns CDR1 SGDLS and CDR2 YYNGEE. With 1 base clipped from V and 4 bases from J, the junction kept 4 bases outside the gene matches. The CDR3 contains 16 residues. CDR3 DNA sequence: TGTGCCAGCAGCGTAAGGACAGGGGGAAGCACCGGGGAGCTGTTTTTT. Its protein is CASSVRTGGSTGELFF. Complete variable domain (other parts from reference TRBV9 and TRBJ2-2): DSGVTQTPKHLITATGQRVTLRCSPRSGDLSVYWYQQSLDQGLQFLIQYYNGEERAKGNILERFSAQQFPDLHSELNLSSLELGDSALYFCASSVRTGGSTGELFFGEGSRLTVL.

J is TRBJ2-2 and V is TRBV11-3; perhaps TRBD2 as D (5 bases). There are 14 residues in the CDR3. From germline, CDR1 is SGHNT and CDR2 YENEEA. The V end lost 3 bases, the J end lost 4 bases, and 9 bases lay between the germline ends. The chain's CDR3 is CASSFRSGTGELFF. Here the CDR3 DNA reads TGTGCCAGCAGCTTTAGGAGCGGCACCGGGGAGCTGTTTTTT.

The chain joins TRBV5-1 to TRBJ1-5; 9 nucleotides agree with TRBD1. This CDR3 contains 13 residues. J was trimmed by 6 bases and V by 4 bases; bases with no gene match: 2. Germline CDR1 and CDR2: SGHRS and YFSETQ. Written as DNA, the CDR3 is TGCGCCAGCAGCACAGGGGGCGGTCAGCCCCAGCATTTT. Translating it yields CASSTGGGQPQHF.

The J gene is TRBJ1-1, the V gene TRBV18; 7 bases map to TRBD1. This CDR3 comprises 14 residues. Germline V gene sequence: CDR1 KGHSH, CDR2 LQKENI. V shed 4 bases and J 2 bases; nucleotides not matched to a gene: 4. In DNA, the CDR3 is TGTGCCAGCTCACAGGGACAGTCCAACACTGAAGCTTTCTTT. Translating it yields CASSQGQSNTEAFF.

The chain employs TRBV19 and TRBJ1-2, with 7 bases identical to TRBD1. V trimming: 3 bases; J trimming: 7 bases; junction bases outside the gene matches: 5. CDR3 length equals 13 residues. The germline CDR1 and CDR2 sequences are LNHDA and SQIVND (reference sequence). CDR3: CASSMQGEVGYTF. The CDR3, as DNA: TGTGCCAGTAGTATGCAGGGGGAGGTTGGCTACACCTTC.

A few counts support this clone. The genes are TRBV18 and TRBJ1-3; 7 nucleotides line up with TRBD1. J was trimmed by 2 bases and V by 3 bases; bases with no gene match: 1. The CDR3 is 14 residues long. Germline lookup yields CDR1 KGHSH and CDR2 LQKENI. CDR3 sequence reads: CASSPGQAGNTIYF. In DNA form, the CDR3 reads TGTGCCAGCTCACCCGGACAGGCTGGAAACACCATATATTTT. Full variable domain (rest looked up from reference TRBV18 and TRBJ1-3): NAGVMQNPRHLVRRRGQEARLRCSPMKGHSHVYWYRQLPEEGLKFMVYLQKENIIDESGMPKERFSAEFPKEGPSILRIQQVVRGDSAAYFCASSPGQAGNTIYFGEGSWLTVV.

The chain carries TRBV29-1 and TRBJ2-7; 9 bases are shared with TRBD2. V shed 1 base and J 9 bases; nucleotides not matched to a gene: 1. This CDR3 is 11 amino acids long. Germline V gene data show CDR1 as SQVTM and CDR2 as ANQGSEA. CDR3 nucleotide sequence: TGCAGCGTTGAAGGCGGGGGGGGGCAGTACTTC. Amino acids: CSVEGGGGQYF.

This chain joins TRBV7-2 and TRBJ2-2, with D possibly matching TRBD2 (6 bases). CDR3 size: 15 residues. CDR1 is SGHTA and CDR2 is FQGNSA in the germline V gene. V was cut by 4 bases and J by 6 bases, with 15 bases left in between. Here the CDR3 reads CASSYLALLPGELFF. Written as DNA, the CDR3 is TGTGCCAGCAGCTACCTAGCGTTATTGCCCGGGGAGCTGTTTTTT.

The chain combines TRBV5-4 with TRBJ1-1, with 7 bases identical to TRBD1. The CDR3 spans 14 residues. Per germline, CDR1 SGHNT and CDR2 YYREEE (reference sequence). V was pared by 6 bases and J by 4 bases, with 9 bases of the junction left unmatched. The DNA of the CDR3 is TGTGCCAGCACTAAGACAGGGCGGGTCACTGAAGCTTTCTTT. It encodes CASTKTGRVTEAFF.

This rearrangement joins TRBV19 to TRBJ2-3; 12 bases match TRBD2. Germline trimming cut 4 bases from V and 4 bases from J; bases unmatched to any gene: 15. CDR3 length: 19 amino acids. The V gene's germline CDR1 is LNHDA and CDR2 SQIVND (reference sequence). The CDR3 loop reads CASSTTPRTTSGGPDTQYF. The DNA of the CDR3 is TGTGCCAGTAGTACCACCCCCCGAACGACTAGCGGGGGACCAGATACGCAGTATTTT.

V and J are TRBV7-9 and TRBJ1-6, with 8 bases lining up with TRBD1. V shed 5 bases, J shed 7 bases, and the junction held 4 bases outside the gene matches. Germline CDR1 SEHNR, CDR2 FQNEAQ (reference sequence). This CDR3 spans 14 amino acids. The CDR3 region has the DNA TGTGCCAGCAGCGCGCAGGGGGCGAATTCACCCCTCCACTTT. This gives the protein CASSAQGANSPLHF.

This clone was observed a handful of times. The chain employs TRBV28 and TRBJ2-7, with D perhaps matching TRBD1 (5 bases). This CDR3 has 13 residues. V lost 8 bases and J 3 bases, leaving 14 bases between the germline ends. Germline CDR1 and CDR2: MDHEN and SYDVKM. The CDR3 loop reads CASRIGRDYEQYF. CDR3 sequence (DNA): TGTGCCAGCCGAATTGGCAGGGACTACGAGCAGTACTTC.